This T cell receptor (beta chain) was documented in a study of T-cell reconstitution after alpha-beta-depleted transplantation in children. Trimming took 6 bases from V and 4 from J, leaving 16 bases between them. CDR3 length: 15 residues. CDR1 SEHNR and CDR2 FQNEAQ come from the germline V gene (reference sequence). Unique molecular identifiers were used to barcode this TCRbeta library. TCRdb ran MiXCR on the PCR reads and lists one entry per CDR3 protein. The table records some 200,000 distinct CDR3 sequences, about 9.6% of them present only once. The sample holds many counts of this clonotype. The chain carries TRBV7-9 and TRBJ1-3; D possibly corresponds to TRBD1 (5 bases). Sequencing was performed on PBMCs from the stem cell graft donor, taken from the stem cell graft. The TCR comes from a human donor who donated a stem cell graft to a child with SCID. The CDR3 region is CASRNLQGRGNTIYF. DNA of the CDR3: TGTGCCAGCAGGAACCTTCAGGGTAGAGGAAACACCATATATTTT.